The present T cell receptor beta chain was sequenced within a study of shared clonotypes between healthy human individuals. Here immunoSEQ multiplex PCR was the method, and the copy in TCRdb shows in-frame clones only, minus some. The data contain some 2,000,000 clones, less than 95% of them singletons. A single count supports this clone. Its antigen is undetermined. Study-wide results and limits: It was observed that roughly 4.8% of naive CD4 clonotypes were shared across a handful of donors.

As defined, naive CD8 cells were CD45RO-negative and positively selected for CCR7, with terminally differentiated effector memory CD45RA+ cells excluded. All participating donors were Caucasian adults from Nashville, Tennessee. Specimen: naive CD8+ T cells sorted from blood. The source is a man between 18 and 35 years old in good health.

The CDR3 reads CASSFPPGVTEAFF. Written as DNA, the CDR3 is TGTGCCAGCAGTTTTCCTCCAGGGGTCACTGAAGCTTTCTTT. The gene calls are TRBV28 and TRBJ1-1; perhaps TRBD1 as D (6 bases). The germline V and J ends were trimmed by 3 bases and 4 bases, with 12 bases remaining between them. This CDR3 comprises 14 residues. Per germline, CDR1 MDHEN and CDR2 SYDVKM.